Below are 13 T cell receptor beta chains sequenced from a single sample in a study of blood T cell repertoires in COVID-19. The repertoire was sequenced with immunoSEQ multiplex PCR; TCRdb's copy has only in-frame clones and lacks some. The profile shows roughly 200,000 clones, roughly nine tenths of them singletons. Sequenced material: PBMCs or T cells enriched from blood (not recorded which). These receptor sequences come from a woman between 45 and 65 years old in a cohort exposed to, infected with or recovered from COVID-19 (not recorded which).

The chain uses TRBV7-9 and TRBJ1-6; 7 positions match TRBD1. V lost 5 bases to trimming and J lost 8 bases; unmatched junction nucleotides: 12. From germline, CDR1 is SEHNR and CDR2 FQNEAQ (reference sequence). The CDR3 is 16 amino acids. Here the CDR3 reads CASSALGQEIYSPLHF. In nucleotides, the CDR3 is TGTGCCAGCAGCGCGCTCGGACAGGAGATCTATTCACCCCTCCACTTT.

V and J are TRBV12-5 and TRBJ1-1; the D is unclear. With 1 base removed from V and 6 bases from J, the gap between germline ends came to 12 bases. The CDR3 loop spans 14 amino acids. CDR1 and CDR2 (germline): LGHNT, FRNRAP. The chain's CDR3 is CASGLGGVVSEAFF. The CDR3 bases are TGTGCTAGTGGTTTGGGCGGGGTTGTATCTGAAGCTTTCTTT.

The chain couples TRBV7-8 to TRBJ1-1; D not resolved. This CDR3 comprises 12 residues. Per germline, CDR1 SGHVS and CDR2 FQNEAQ. V was clipped by 7 bases and J by 4 bases, with 10 bases between them. CDR3 bases: TGTGCCAGCACAACCGAGGGCACTGAAGCTTTCTTT. Encoded protein: CASTTEGTEAFF.

The chain joins TRBV12-5 to TRBJ1-5, with TRBD1 as a possible D gene (6 bases). CDR3 length: 15 residues. The V and J ends lost 1 base and 3 bases respectively, with 10 bases between them. Per germline, CDR1 LGHNT and CDR2 FRNRAP. The CDR3 spells CASGLGTAYNQPQHF. For the CDR3, the DNA is TGTGCTAGTGGTTTGGGGACAGCCTACAATCAGCCCCAGCATTTT.

V and J are TRBV7-9 and TRBJ2-3; 9 bases map to TRBD1. Looked up from germline, CDR1 is SEHNR and CDR2 is FQNEAQ (reference sequence). The CDR3 totals 15 residues. V trimming: 6 bases; J trimming: 8 bases; junction bases outside the gene matches: 12. The CDR3 region has the DNA TGTGCCAGCAGTCCCGGGACAGGGACCCTGGGTACGCAGTATTTT. Translated, it gives CASSPGTGTLGTQYF.

The genes are TRBV7-2 and TRBJ2-1, with TRBD2 matching over 10 bases. Germline V gene lookup returns CDR1 SGHTA and CDR2 FQGNSA. Trimming at V came to 1 base and at J to 8 bases, leaving 11 bases not matched to a gene. The CDR3 is 17 residues long. The CDR3 sequence: CASSLGRASGGADEQFF. CDR3 nucleotides: TGTGCCAGCAGCTTAGGGCGCGCCAGCGGGGGGGCCGATGAGCAGTTCTTC.

The V gene is TRBV11-3, the J gene TRBJ2-7; 10 bases line up with TRBD1. This CDR3 has 16 residues. In germline, CDR1 is SGHNT, CDR2 YENEEA. Losses at the gene ends were 0 bases for V and 2 bases for J; bases not matched to a gene: 4. The CDR3 nucleotides are TGTGCCAGCAGCTTAGAAAGGACAGGGGGGACCTACGAGCAGTACTTC. This encodes CASSLERTGGTYEQYF.

This sequence joins TRBV7-2 and TRBJ2-3; a possible D gene is TRBD2 (6 bases). The CDR3 has 15 residues. Germline V gene data show CDR1 as SGHTA and CDR2 as FQGNSA. V lost 4 bases to trimming and J lost 0 bases, with 11 bases between them. This CDR3 reads CASSWDWTSTDTQYF. Here the CDR3 DNA reads TGTGCCAGCAGCTGGGACTGGACTAGCACAGATACGCAGTATTTT.

The chain is built from TRBV5-4 and TRBJ1-1; D is possibly TRBD1 (5 bases). This CDR3 comprises 15 residues. Germline V gene sequence: CDR1 SGHNT, CDR2 YYREEE (reference sequence). Trimming stripped 4 bases from V and 2 bases from J, with 15 bases between. The chain's CDR3 is CASSPSLTENTEAFF. Here the CDR3 DNA reads TGTGCCAGCAGCCCATCCCTGACAGAAAACACTGAAGCTTTCTTT. Combining the CDR3 with reference TRBV5-4 and TRBJ1-1 gives the whole variable domain ETGVTQSPTHLIKTRGQQVTLRCSSQSGHNTVSWYQQALGQGPQFIFQYYREEENGRGNFPPRFSGLQFPNYSSELNVNALELDDSALYLCASSPSLTENTEAFFGQGTRLTVV.

J is TRBJ1-1 and V is TRBV29-1; D gene uncertain. CDR3 size: 13 residues. Trimming removed 2 bases at V and 5 bases at J, with 12 bases between. Germline assignment: CDR1 SQVTM and CDR2 ANQGSEA. The CDR3 loop is CSVESVPGTEAFF. The DNA of the CDR3 is TGCAGCGTTGAAAGCGTCCCGGGGACTGAAGCTTTCTTT.

This chain connects TRBV12-3 or TRBV12-4 to TRBJ2-2; D is perhaps TRBD1 (6 bases). V lost 6 bases and J 5 bases, leaving 10 bases between the germline ends. The CDR3 length is 13 residues. The CDR3 sequence is CASRQGLTGELFF. In nucleotides, the CDR3 is TGTGCCAGCAGACAGGGATTAACCGGGGAGCTGTTTTTT.

J is TRBJ2-6 and V is TRBV10-3, with a possible D match to TRBD1 (5 bases). V was trimmed by 4 bases and J by 4 bases, leaving 11 bases between them. The CDR3 runs to 15 residues. From germline, CDR1 is ENHRY and CDR2 SYGVKD. The CDR3 DNA sequence: TGTGCCATCAGTGGCCCCAGGGTAGGGGCCAACGTCCTGACTTTC. Translated: CAISGPRVGANVLTF.

The chain is built from TRBV9 and TRBJ2-1; tentative D call: TRBD2 (6 bases). The CDR3 length is 15 residues. Germline V lookup: CDR1 SGDLS, CDR2 YYNGEE. V gave up 2 bases and J gave up 1 base, with 10 bases separating them. CDR3 nucleotide sequence: TGTGCCAGCAGCGTGATGGGGGGATCCTACAATGAGCAGTTCTTC. Its translation is CASSVMGGSYNEQFF.